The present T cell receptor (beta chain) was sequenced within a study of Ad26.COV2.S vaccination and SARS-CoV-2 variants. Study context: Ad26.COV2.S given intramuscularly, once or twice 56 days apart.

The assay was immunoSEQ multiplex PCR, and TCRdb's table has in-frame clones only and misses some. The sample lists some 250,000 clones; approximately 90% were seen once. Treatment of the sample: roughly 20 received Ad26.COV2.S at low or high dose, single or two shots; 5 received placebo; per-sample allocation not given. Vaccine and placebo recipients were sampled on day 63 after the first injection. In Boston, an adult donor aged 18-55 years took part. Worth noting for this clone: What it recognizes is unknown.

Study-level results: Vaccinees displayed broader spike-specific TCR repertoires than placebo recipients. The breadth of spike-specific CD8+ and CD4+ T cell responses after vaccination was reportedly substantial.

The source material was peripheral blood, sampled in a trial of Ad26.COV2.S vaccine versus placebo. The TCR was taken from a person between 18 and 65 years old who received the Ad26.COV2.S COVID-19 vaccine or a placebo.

The CDR3 loop is CASSTGQGAQGYGYTF. DNA of the CDR3: TGTGCCAGCAGTACGGGACAGGGGGCGCAGGGCTATGGCTACACCTTC. The chain combines TRBV28 with TRBJ1-2; 12 bases agree with TRBD1. In germline, CDR1 is MDHEN, CDR2 SYDVKM. CDR3 length: 16 residues. Trimming removed 5 bases from V and 4 bases from J; junction bases left unmatched: 8.